The entry that follows covers one TCR beta chain sequence. The CDR3 is made up of 14 amino acids. The germline V and J ends were trimmed by 5 bases and 4 bases, with 13 bases remaining between them. CDR1 and CDR2 from the germline V gene are SGHDT and YYEEEE. These data come from a study of blood T cell repertoires in COVID-19. Overall study context: Whether acute or convalescent, the COVID-19 samples came from the United States, Italy and Spain. PBMCs, B-cell-depleted T cells, or T cells were the source of the cDNA or gDNA that made up the material.

Original data processing: Nucleated cell counts were estimated from reference gene primer amplification. TCRdb's table, derived via immunoSEQ multiplex PCR, lists solely in-frame clones and lacks some. V and J calls and clone size are those listed in that table; D and trimming were worked out from the DNA. The profile shows 130,000 to 150,000 clones, 80% to 90% of them singletons. The specimen was peripheral blood. This sequence originates from a human donor with acute or convalescent COVID-19. The donor label of this sample is uncertain. This chain joins TRBV5-6 and TRBJ1-3; D is undetermined. The CDR3 here is CASSRVNPGNTIYF. DNA for the CDR3: TGTGCCAGCAGTAGAGTGAATCCAGGAAACACCATATATTTT.